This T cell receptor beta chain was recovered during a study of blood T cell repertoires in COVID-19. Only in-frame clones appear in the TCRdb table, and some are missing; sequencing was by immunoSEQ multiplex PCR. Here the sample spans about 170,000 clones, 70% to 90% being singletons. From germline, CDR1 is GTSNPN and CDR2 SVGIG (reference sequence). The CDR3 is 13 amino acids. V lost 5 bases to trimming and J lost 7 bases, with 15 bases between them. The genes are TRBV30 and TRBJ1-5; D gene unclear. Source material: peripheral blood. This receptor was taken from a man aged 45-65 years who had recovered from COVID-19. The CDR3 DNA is TGTGCCTGGTCGCGGGCGTTTGCCCAGCCCCAGCATTTT. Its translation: CAWSRAFAQPQHF.